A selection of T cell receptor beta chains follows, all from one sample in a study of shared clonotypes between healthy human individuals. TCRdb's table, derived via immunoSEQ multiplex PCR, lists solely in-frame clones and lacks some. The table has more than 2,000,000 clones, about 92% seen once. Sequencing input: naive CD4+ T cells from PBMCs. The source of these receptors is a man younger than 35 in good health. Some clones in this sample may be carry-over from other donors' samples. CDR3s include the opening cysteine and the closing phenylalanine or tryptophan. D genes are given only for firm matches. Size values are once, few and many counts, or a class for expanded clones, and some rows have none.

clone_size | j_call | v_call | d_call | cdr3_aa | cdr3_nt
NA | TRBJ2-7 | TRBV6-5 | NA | CASSSPQGYEQYF | TGTGCCAGCAGTTCCCCCCAAGGGTACGAGCAGTACTTC
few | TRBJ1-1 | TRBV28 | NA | CASSSGNTEAFF | TGTGCCAGCAGTAGCGGGAACACTGAAGCTTTCTTT
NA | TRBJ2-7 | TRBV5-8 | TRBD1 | CASRVGTGASYEQYF | TGTGCCAGCAGGGTTGGGACAGGGGCCTCCTACGAGCAGTACTTC
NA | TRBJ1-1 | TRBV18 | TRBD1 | CASSPGGQGVIEAFF | TGTGCCAGCTCACCAGGGGGACAGGGGGTGATTGAAGCTTTCTTT
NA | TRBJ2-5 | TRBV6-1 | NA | CASSETGYIGAQYF | TGTGCCAGCAGTGAAACGGGGTATATAGGGGCCCAGTACTTC
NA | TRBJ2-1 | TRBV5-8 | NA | CASSPTGSHNEQFF | TGTGCCAGCAGCCCTACAGGGTCCCACAATGAGCAGTTCTTC
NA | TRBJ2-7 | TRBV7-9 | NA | CASSFVTYEQYF | TGTGCCAGCAGCTTCGTAACCTACGAGCAGTACTTC
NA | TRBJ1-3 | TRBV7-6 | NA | CASSLYGAGNTIYF | TGTGCCAGCAGCTTATACGGGGCTGGAAACACCATATATTTT
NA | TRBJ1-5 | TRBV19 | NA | CASSIIRAHGYSNQPQHF | TGTGCCAGTAGTATAATCAGGGCTCACGGATATAGCAATCAGCCCCAGCATTTT
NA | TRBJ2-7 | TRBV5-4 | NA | CASSLNGRGYEQYF | TGTGCCAGCAGCTTGAACGGGAGAGGATACGAGCAGTACTTC
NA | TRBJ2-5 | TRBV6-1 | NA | CASTARGQGETQYF | TGTGCCAGCACGGCCCGGGGGCAGGGGGAGACCCAGTACTTC
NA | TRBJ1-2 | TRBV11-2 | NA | CASSHPPGGMGYTF | TGTGCCAGCAGTCACCCTCCGGGTGGTATGGGCTACACCTTC
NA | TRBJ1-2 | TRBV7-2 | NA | CASSLGHYGYTF | TGTGCCAGCAGCTTAGGCCACTATGGCTACACCTTC
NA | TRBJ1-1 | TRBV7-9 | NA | CASSLAWRAPNTEAFF | TGTGCCAGCAGCTTAGCGTGGAGGGCCCCGAACACTGAAGCTTTCTTT
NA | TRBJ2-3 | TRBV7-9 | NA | CASSLMENSDTQYF | TGTGCCAGCAGCTTAATGGAGAACTCAGATACGCAGTATTTT
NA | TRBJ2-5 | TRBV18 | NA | CASSPRRHQETQYF | TGTGCCAGCTCACCGAGGAGACACCAAGAGACCCAGTACTTC
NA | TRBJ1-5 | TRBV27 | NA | CASGQSPNDQPQHF | TGTGCCAGCGGACAGAGCCCAAATGATCAGCCCCAGCATTTT
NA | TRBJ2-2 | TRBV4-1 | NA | CASSQLIDTGELFF | TGCGCCAGCAGCCAGCTCATAGACACCGGGGAGCTGTTTTTT
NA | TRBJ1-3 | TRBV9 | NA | CASSLSLGNTIYF | TGTGCCAGCAGCCTAAGCCTCGGAAACACCATATATTTT
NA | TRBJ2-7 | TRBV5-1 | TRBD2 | CASSFAGEGYEQYF | TGCGCCAGCAGCTTCGCGGGAGAGGGCTACGAGCAGTACTTC
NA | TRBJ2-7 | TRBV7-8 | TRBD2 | CASSVASGSNYEQYF | TGTGCCAGCAGCGTTGCTAGCGGGAGCAACTACGAGCAGTACTTC
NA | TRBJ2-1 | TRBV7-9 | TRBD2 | CASSRGLAELRGSYNEQFF | TGTGCCAGCAGCCGCGGACTAGCGGAATTACGGGGCTCCTACAATGAGCAGTTCTTC
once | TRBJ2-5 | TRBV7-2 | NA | CASSLMGTQYF | TGTGCCAGCAGCTTAATGGGGACCCAGTACTTC
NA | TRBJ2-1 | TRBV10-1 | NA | CASSESSGYSNEQFF | TGCGCCAGCAGTGAGTCTAGCGGTTACTCAAATGAGCAGTTCTTC
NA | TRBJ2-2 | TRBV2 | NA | CASRKSTGSGELFF | TGTGCCAGCAGGAAATCAACAGGGTCCGGGGAGCTGTTTTTT
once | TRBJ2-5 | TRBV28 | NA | CASSSGRGEETQYF | TGTGCCAGCAGTTCCGGCCGAGGGGAGGAGACCCAGTACTTC
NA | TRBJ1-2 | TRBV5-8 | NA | CASSLVRQNYGYTF | TGTGCCAGCAGCTTGGTACGGCAAAACTATGGCTACACCTTC
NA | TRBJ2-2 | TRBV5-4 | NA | CASSLALADAGELFF | TGTGCCAGCAGCTTGGCACTAGCTGATGCCGGGGAGCTGTTTTTT
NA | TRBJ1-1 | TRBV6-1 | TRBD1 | CASSQTGAMNTEAFF | TGTGCCAGCAGTCAGACAGGGGCAATGAACACTGAAGCTTTCTTT
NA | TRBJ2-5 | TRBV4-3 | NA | CASSQDLGPRQETQYF | TGCGCCAGCAGCCAAGATTTGGGACCCCGCCAAGAGACCCAGTACTTC
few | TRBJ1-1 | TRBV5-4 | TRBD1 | CASSLGQANTEAFF | TGTGCCAGCAGCCTGGGACAGGCGAACACTGAAGCTTTCTTT
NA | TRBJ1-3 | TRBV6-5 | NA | CASSYSPFGNTIYF | TGTGCCAGCAGTTACTCACCGTTTGGAAACACCATATATTTT
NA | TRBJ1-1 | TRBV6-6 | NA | CASSYEERGWTEAFF | TGTGCCAGCAGTTACGAGGAACGGGGTTGGACTGAAGCTTTCTTT
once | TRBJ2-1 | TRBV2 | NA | CASRDGNYGGEQFF | TGTGCCAGCAGGGACGGGAACTACGGAGGTGAGCAGTTCTTC
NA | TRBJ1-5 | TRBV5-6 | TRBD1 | CASSLTGEKGNQPQHF | TGTGCCAGCAGCCTTACAGGGGAGAAAGGCAATCAGCCCCAGCATTTT
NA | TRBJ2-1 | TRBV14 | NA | CASSQGVAKQFF | TGTGCCAGCAGCCAAGGGGTAGCGAAGCAGTTCTTC
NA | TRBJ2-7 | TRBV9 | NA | CASSLLSTAYYEQYF | TGTGCCAGCAGCCTACTTTCGACAGCATACTACGAGCAGTACTTC
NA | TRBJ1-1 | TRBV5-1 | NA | CASRGVGELGAFF | TGCGCCAGCAGGGGAGTTGGGGAATTGGGAGCTTTCTTT
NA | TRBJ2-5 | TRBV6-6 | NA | CASSPGQGIETQYF | TGTGCCAGCAGCCCGGGGCAGGGGATAGAGACCCAGTACTTC
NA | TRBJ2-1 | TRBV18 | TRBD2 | CASSAPGLAGGSEQFF | TGTGCCAGCTCCGCACCGGGACTAGCGGGAGGTAGCGAGCAGTTCTTC
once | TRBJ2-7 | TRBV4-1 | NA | CASSQDLGDSYEQYF | TGCGCCAGCAGCCAAGATCTGGGGGACTCCTACGAGCAGTACTTC
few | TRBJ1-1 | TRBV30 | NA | CAWSSGVTEAFF | TGTGCCTGGAGTAGCGGGGTCACTGAAGCTTTCTTT
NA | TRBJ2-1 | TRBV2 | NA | CASSEVTSYNEQFF | TGTGCCAGCAGTGAAGTGACTTCCTACAATGAGCAGTTCTTC
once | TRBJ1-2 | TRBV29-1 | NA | CSAPGAGIGYTF | TGCAGCGCCCCAGGGGCAGGGATAGGCTACACCTTC
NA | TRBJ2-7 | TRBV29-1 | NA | CSVFLPRGASYEQYF | TGCAGCGTTTTCCTCCCGAGGGGGGCGTCCTACGAGCAGTACTTC
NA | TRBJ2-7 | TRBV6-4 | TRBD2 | CASSDPSGTLEQYF | TGTGCCAGCAGTGACCCTAGCGGGACCCTCGAGCAGTACTTC
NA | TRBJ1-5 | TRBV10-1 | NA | CASSGEHYSNQPQHF | TGCGCCAGCAGCGGAGAGCACTATAGCAATCAGCCCCAGCATTTT
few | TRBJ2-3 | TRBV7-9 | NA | CASSFGDTQYF | TGTGCCAGCAGCTTCGGAGATACGCAGTATTTT
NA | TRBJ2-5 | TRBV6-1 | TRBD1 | CASSLTGQGANAQYF | TGTGCCAGCAGCCTTACGGGACAGGGGGCTAATGCCCAGTACTTC
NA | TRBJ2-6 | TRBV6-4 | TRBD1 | CASSGQGASGANVLTF | TGTGCCAGCAGTGGACAGGGGGCTTCTGGGGCCAACGTCCTGACTTTC